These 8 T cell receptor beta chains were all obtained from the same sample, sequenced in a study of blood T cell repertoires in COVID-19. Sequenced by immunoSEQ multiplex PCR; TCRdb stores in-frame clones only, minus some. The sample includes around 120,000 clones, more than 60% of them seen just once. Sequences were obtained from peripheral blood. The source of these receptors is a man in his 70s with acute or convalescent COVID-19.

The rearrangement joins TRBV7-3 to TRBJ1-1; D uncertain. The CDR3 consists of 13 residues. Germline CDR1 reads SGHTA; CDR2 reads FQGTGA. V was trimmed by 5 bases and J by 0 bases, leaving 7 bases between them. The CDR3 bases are TGTGCCAGCAGCGCCACAGTGAACACTGAAGCTTTCTTT. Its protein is CASSATVNTEAFF. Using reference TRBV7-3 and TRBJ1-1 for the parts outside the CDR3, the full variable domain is GAGVSQTPSNKVTEKGKYVELRCDPISGHTALYWYRQSLGQGPEFLIYFQGTGAADDSGLPNDRFFAVRPEGSVSTLKIQRTERGDSAVYLCASSATVNTEAFFGQGTRLTVV.

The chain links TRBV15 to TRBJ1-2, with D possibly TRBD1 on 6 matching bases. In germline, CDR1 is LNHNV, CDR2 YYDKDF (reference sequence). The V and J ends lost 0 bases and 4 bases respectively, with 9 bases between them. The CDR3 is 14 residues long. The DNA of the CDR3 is TGTGCCACCAGCAGAGACCCACAGGGCTATGGCTACACCTTC. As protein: CATSRDPQGYGYTF.

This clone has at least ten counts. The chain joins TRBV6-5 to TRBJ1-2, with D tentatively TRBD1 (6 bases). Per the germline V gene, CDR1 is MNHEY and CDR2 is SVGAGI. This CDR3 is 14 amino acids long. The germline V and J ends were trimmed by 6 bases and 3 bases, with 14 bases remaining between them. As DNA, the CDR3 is TGTGCCAGCAGCCTACAGGGATCGGACTATGGCTACACCTTC. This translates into CASSLQGSDYGYTF.

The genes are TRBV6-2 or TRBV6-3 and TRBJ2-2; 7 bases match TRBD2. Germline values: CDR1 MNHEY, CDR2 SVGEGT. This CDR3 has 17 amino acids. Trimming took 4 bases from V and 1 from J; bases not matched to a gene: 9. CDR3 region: CASSSSGLVRNTGELFF. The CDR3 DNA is TGTGCCAGCAGTTCGTCTGGACTAGTAAGGAACACCGGGGAGCTGTTTTTT.

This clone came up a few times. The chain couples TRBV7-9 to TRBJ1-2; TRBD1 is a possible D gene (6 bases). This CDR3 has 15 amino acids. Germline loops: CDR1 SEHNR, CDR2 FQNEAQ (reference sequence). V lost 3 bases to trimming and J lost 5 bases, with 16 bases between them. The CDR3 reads CASSLSGGEGYGYTF. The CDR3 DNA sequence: TGTGCCAGCAGCTTGTCGGGGGGCGAGGGGTATGGCTACACCTTC.

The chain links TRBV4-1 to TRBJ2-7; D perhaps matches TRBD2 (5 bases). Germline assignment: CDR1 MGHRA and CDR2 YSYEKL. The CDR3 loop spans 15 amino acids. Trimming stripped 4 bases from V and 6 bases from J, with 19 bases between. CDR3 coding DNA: TGCGCCAGCAGCCGTGACTATGTGAAGACCCTCGAGCAGTACTTC. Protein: CASSRDYVKTLEQYF.

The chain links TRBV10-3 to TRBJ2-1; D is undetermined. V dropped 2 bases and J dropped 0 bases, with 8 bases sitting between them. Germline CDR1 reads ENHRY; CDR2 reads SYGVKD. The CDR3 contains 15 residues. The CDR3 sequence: CAISENPSSYNEQFF. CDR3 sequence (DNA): TGTGCCATCAGTGAGAATCCCAGCTCCTACAATGAGCAGTTCTTC.

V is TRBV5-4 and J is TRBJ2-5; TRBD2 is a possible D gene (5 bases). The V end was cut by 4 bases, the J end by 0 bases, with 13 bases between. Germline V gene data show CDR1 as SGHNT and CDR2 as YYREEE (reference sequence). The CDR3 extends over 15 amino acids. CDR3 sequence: CASSEISSYQETQYF. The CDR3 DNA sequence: TGTGCCAGCAGCGAGATTTCTAGCTACCAAGAGACCCAGTACTTC.